The 17 T cell receptor beta chains below all came from one sample that was sequenced in a study of shared clonotypes between healthy human individuals. The data were produced by immunoSEQ multiplex PCR, yet TCRdb's version contains in-frame clones alone and is incomplete. This table holds roughly 1.5 million clones, about 98% found once. Material: naive CD4+ T cells sorted from blood. Subset: CD45RA+ positively selected. These receptors came from a man in his thirties or forties in good health.

For this clone: The sample holds other DNA sequences that translate to the same CDR3. The chain has TRBV15 and TRBJ2-3; D gene uncertain. CDR1 LNHNV and CDR2 YYDKDF come from the germline V gene (reference sequence). With 0 bases removed from V and 3 bases from J, the gap between germline ends came to 7 bases. The CDR3 loop spans 14 amino acids. DNA of the CDR3: TGTGCCACCAGCAGAGACCCAGGTACAGATACGCAGTATTTT. This encodes CATSRDPGTDTQYF.

The chain combines TRBV14 with TRBJ2-1; no clear D gene. CDR1 is SGHDN, CDR2 FVKESK, per germline. The V and J ends lost 3 bases and 1 base respectively, with 13 bases between them. This CDR3 is 16 amino acids long. In nucleotides, the CDR3 is TGTGCCAGCAGCCATTTTGCTAAGTCGTCCTACAATGAGCAGTTCTTC. This gives the protein CASSHFAKSSYNEQFF.

This clone was seen just once. The V and J genes are TRBV7-3 and TRBJ2-7, with TRBD1 matching 9 bases. Germline V gives CDR1 SGHTA, CDR2 FQGTGA. There are 15 residues in the CDR3. Germline trimming cut 5 bases from V and 6 bases from J; bases unmatched to any gene: 11. CDR3 protein: CASSLMGGTGSEQYF. CDR3 nucleotide sequence: TGTGCCAGCAGCCTTATGGGAGGGACAGGGAGCGAGCAGTACTTC.

The chain joins TRBV5-6 to TRBJ1-1; D not resolved. CDR3 length: 14 amino acids. V was shortened by 0 bases and J by 2 bases, with 8 bases between the two germline ends. CDR1 and CDR2 from the germline V gene are SGHDT and YYEEEE. CDR3 protein: CASSLVLGNTEAFF. Written as DNA, the CDR3 is TGTGCCAGCAGCTTGGTTTTAGGTAACACTGAAGCTTTCTTT.

V gene TRBV19 combines with J gene TRBJ2-2; D ambiguous. The CDR3 totals 13 residues. The germline V and J ends were trimmed by 7 bases and 0 bases, with 6 bases remaining between them. In germline, CDR1 is LNHDA, CDR2 SQIVND (reference sequence). The CDR3 coding sequence is TGTGCCAGTAAAATCACGAACACCGGGGAGCTGTTTTTT. This sequence encodes CASKITNTGELFF.

This rearrangement joins TRBV6-5 to TRBJ2-1; TRBD1 might be the D (5 bases). The germline V gene encodes CDR1 MNHEY and CDR2 SVGAGI. The CDR3 consists of 14 residues. The V gene lost 5 bases and the J gene lost 8 bases, with 16 bases spanning the gap. The CDR3 sequence is CASSTTVVGDEQFF. CDR3 in DNA: TGTGCCAGCAGTACGACAGTTGTAGGGGATGAGCAGTTCTTC.

The chain employs TRBV27 and TRBJ2-1, with D maybe TRBD1 (6 bases). There are 17 residues in the CDR3. Deletions cut 5 bases from V and 3 bases from J, with 20 bases between. The germline gives CDR1 MNHEY, CDR2 SMNVEV (reference sequence). CDR3 DNA: TGTGCCAGCAGTCACACCCGGGGCAGGGGCCTCTACAATGAGCAGTTCTTC. It encodes CASSHTRGRGLYNEQFF.

This chain uses TRBV2 with TRBJ2-3; D gene uncertain. Germline CDR1 is SNHLY and CDR2 is FYNNEI. There are 12 residues in the CDR3. V lost 8 bases to trimming and J lost 4 bases, with 10 bases between them. CDR3 sequence reads: CASAISSDTQYF. CDR3 in DNA: TGTGCCAGCGCAATATCTTCAGATACGCAGTATTTT.

The chain employs TRBV7-8 and TRBJ2-1; 7 bases are shared with TRBD1. Trimming cost V 1 base and J 2 bases; bases outside gene matches: 2. This CDR3 contains 15 residues. Germline lookup yields CDR1 SGHVS and CDR2 FQNEAQ. CDR3 amino acids: CASSLGDSTYNEQFF. DNA of the CDR3: TGTGCCAGCAGCTTAGGGGACAGCACCTACAATGAGCAGTTCTTC. The full variable domain, its missing parts supplied by reference TRBV7-8 and TRBJ2-1, is GAGVSQSPRYKVAKRGQDVALRCDPISGHVSLFWYQQALGQGPEFLTYFQNEAQLDKSGLPSDRFFAERPEGSVSTLKIQRTQQEDSAVYLCASSLGDSTYNEQFFGPGTRLTVL.

The V and J genes are TRBV2 and TRBJ2-7, with D unclear. Germline V lookup: CDR1 SNHLY, CDR2 FYNNEI. There are 15 residues in the CDR3. Trimming stripped 1 base from V and 4 bases from J, with 14 bases between. The CDR3 DNA is TGTGCCAGCAGTGAAGGGTCCAGCGCCTTATACGAGCAGTACTTC. As protein: CASSEGSSALYEQYF.

V and J are TRBV10-3 and TRBJ2-7; the D is unclear. Trimming took off 2 bases at V and 3 bases at J, with 14 bases between the two ends. The CDR3 is 15 amino acids. From germline, CDR1 is ENHRY and CDR2 SYGVKD. The CDR3 spells CAISEGVPKGYEQYF. CDR3 bases: TGTGCCATCAGTGAGGGGGTCCCAAAGGGCTACGAGCAGTACTTC.

The chain has TRBV27 and TRBJ2-7; 7 bases match TRBD1. Per the germline V gene, CDR1 is MNHEY and CDR2 is SMNVEV (reference sequence). CDR3 length: 17 amino acids. Trimming cost V 3 bases and J 5 bases; bases outside gene matches: 16. The CDR3 nucleotides are TGTGCCAGCAGTTTCAGGGGGTATAGGGACCCAGGTCACGAGCAGTACTTC. Its protein is CASSFRGYRDPGHEQYF.

The chain recombines TRBV6-5 with TRBJ2-7; D not resolved. Per germline, CDR1 MNHEY and CDR2 SVGAGI. This CDR3 has 16 amino acids. The germline V and J ends were trimmed by 0 bases and 3 bases, with 15 bases remaining between them. CDR3: CASSYSARYTFYEQYF. CDR3 DNA sequence: TGTGCCAGCAGTTACTCGGCCCGTTACACTTTCTACGAGCAGTACTTC.

The genes are TRBV7-2 and TRBJ2-5, with 8 bases identical to TRBD1. The junction had 11 bases not matched to a gene; V was cut back by 5 bases and J by 9 bases. The CDR3 runs 14 residues. Germline CDR1 and CDR2: SGHTA and FQGNSA. CDR3 DNA: TGTGCCAGCAGCCCAGGGGCAGGGGGCTCGGCCCAGTACTTC. Its protein product is CASSPGAGGSAQYF.

V usage is TRBV15 and J usage is TRBJ2-1; no definite D call. The germline V gene encodes CDR1 LNHNV and CDR2 YYDKDF (reference sequence). Trimming took off 4 bases at V and 0 bases at J, with 10 bases between the two ends. The CDR3 extends over 15 amino acids. The CDR3 reads CATSTARSSYNEQFF. The CDR3 DNA sequence: TGTGCCACCAGCACGGCCAGGAGCTCCTACAATGAGCAGTTCTTC.

The V and J genes are TRBV7-9 and TRBJ2-7; D gene uncertain. The germline gives CDR1 SEHNR, CDR2 FQNEAQ (reference sequence). The CDR3 runs to 13 residues. With 5 bases removed from V and 6 bases from J, the gap between germline ends came to 14 bases. CDR3 protein: CASSQVPRREQYF. The CDR3 coding sequence is TGTGCCAGCAGCCAAGTTCCGAGGCGCGAGCAGTACTTC. The full variable domain, rest sourced from reference TRBV7-9 and TRBJ2-7, is DTGVSQNPRHKITKRGQNVTFRCDPISEHNRLYWYRQTLGQGPEFLTYFQNEAQLEKSRLLSDRFSAERPKGSFSTLEIQRTEQGDSAMYLCASSQVPRREQYFGPGTRLTVT.

This sequence joins TRBV10-1 and TRBJ2-3, with D hard to call. Germline lookup yields CDR1 WNHNN and CDR2 SYGVQD (reference sequence). This CDR3 is 11 amino acids long. Trimming pared 8 bases from V and 4 bases from J, leaving 7 bases between. CDR3 protein: CASGGPDTQYF. CDR3 sequence (DNA): TGCGCCAGCGGCGGCCCAGATACGCAGTATTTT.